This TCR beta chain was obtained from a study of cytomegalovirus exposure and HLA in healthy donors (dated by TCRdb to 2015 to 2018). Regarding the complete study: In an earlier analysis of roughly 590 of the donors, about 270 Gb of sequence data and 100 million or so unique TCR beta sequences from about 179 million T cells were reported. An early release that covered roughly 600 HLA-typed donors contained approximately 300 gigabases of sequencing data and about 93 million unique TCR sequences. Among the approximately 420 genotyped donors, around 81% belonged to the genetic ancestry cluster associated with self-reported Caucasian donors. The study aimed to test whether cataloging public T cell receptors could reveal signatures of past pathogen exposure. The T cell repertoires of 666 subjects were profiled by immunosequencing and related to cytomegalovirus serostatus. Besides the first cohort of 500 to 700 subjects, a separate validation cohort made up of roughly 130 different subjects was used. High-throughput TCR immunosequencing, statistical association of individual TCRs with disease status, and machine learning were combined to predict cytomegalovirus infection status. In a later analysis, previously published TCR beta repertoires from 550 to 700 donors were re-analyzed and high-resolution HLA genotyping was added so that TCR occurrence patterns could be studied. The later analysis used no new phenotypic data to find candidate immune exposures, relying instead on TCR beta sequences and their occurrence across donors. An earlier analysis of 587 of the donors used high-throughput TCR beta sequencing to judge whether each TCR beta V gene segment behaved as functional or pseudogenic. Donor age, sex, ethnicity and CMV serostatus were compiled alongside the repertoire data. In a later genetic analysis, genome-wide SNP genotypes for about three fifths of the roughly 670 donors were used, and that subset was treated as a discovery cohort. Every repertoire in the discovery cohort had been generated on one and the same sequencing platform. Both class I and class II loci were covered by HLA typing, at four-digit resolution. The number of donors typed differed by locus, with roughly 620-630 for A, B, C, DRB1 and DQB1, roughly 520 for DQA1, 606 for DPA1, and roughly 450 for DPB1. Four to six DR-DQ haplotypes were handled as single units for association and clustering because linkage in the cohort was strong. Among 350 to 400 genotyped donors of the cohort, an average of 235,054 unique TCR beta nucleotide sequences were sequenced per donor, roughly 20% of them non-productive. General findings and caveats noted by the study authors: In a later genetic analysis, fewer N-insertions in productive TCRs were reported among donors in an Asian-associated ancestry cluster than the roughly 640-donor mean. A few of the identified cytomegalovirus-associated TCR beta chains were confirmed in vitro to be specific for cytomegalovirus antigens. A later analysis found that most CMV-associated TCR beta chains appeared HLA-restricted, with HLA associations seemingly driven largely by CMV exposure. Because HLA typing was unavailable for some donors at each locus, only the typed subset was used in association tests. Because counts were too low, seventeen rarely observed V segments, including chromosome 9 orphons, were left out of the earlier analysis of approximately 500 of the donors. When HLA alleles, especially DR and DQ, strongly co-occurred, TCR associations were difficult to assign to individual alleles. A further reported finding was that TCR beta sequences accurately predicted the HLA-A and HLA-B alleles for most subjects in the first cohort. Sequencing depth was assumed to be roughly uniform across donors in the presence/absence analyses, though that assumption may not hold. In a later analysis, HLA-associated TCR beta chains were found to be more clonally expanded and to have lower generation probabilities than equally common non-associated chains. According to a later analysis, TCR association rates differed among HLA loci, with DRB1 alleles showing the most associated TCRs and HLA-C alleles showing the fewest. Linkage disequilibrium might explain the correlated functional status among segregating V segments, but an unknown experimental factor could not be excluded. The only immune exposure information available for the cohort was CMV serostatus. In the study, about 150 TCR beta chains were listed as associated with cytomegalovirus. According to a later analysis, parvovirus B19, influenza, CMV and Epstein-Barr virus appeared linked to several top co-occurrence clusters. Broadly in line with IMGT annotations, most TCR beta V segments showed up in productive rearrangements about 87% or about 30% of the time in an earlier analysis of around 600 of the donors. Across donors, most TCR sequences were observed very rarely, whereas some public TCRs were present in many individuals. At a false discovery rate of 0.05, a later analysis linked approximately 18,000 TCR beta sequences to specific HLA alleles. A group of highly shared sequence variants was considered likely to be a technical artifact of the sequencing pipeline. In both the original and validation cohorts, the classifier was reported to diagnose cytomegalovirus status with high specificity and sensitivity. In this cohort, only TCR beta chains were sequenced, and detectable features were limited by the absence of alpha or paired-chain data. According to the authors, the approach could potentially be generalized to other disease states and immunological phenotypes. A later genetic analysis associated a missense DCLRE1C variant with V-gene and J-gene trimming of TCR beta chains, and an independent cohort replicated the association. Some IMGT-functional V segments, including TRBV6-2 and TRBV6-3, could not be distinguished by the 87-base-pair reads and were therefore excluded.

The cohort consisted of more than 650 healthy bone marrow donors. All cohort members were sampled while nominally healthy, although unrecorded immune exposures were likely present. The donor was CMV seronegative and belonged to the group of 350 or so seronegative cohort members. A peripheral blood sample was collected from each donor, and TCR beta sequencing was performed on peripheral blood mononuclear cells. The Qiagen DNeasy Blood Extraction Kit was used to extract genomic DNA from the blood cell samples. Of note for this clone: What antigen it recognizes has not been identified. No base quality information exists; no much larger clone differs at one position.

The V end loses 2 bases and the J end loses 3 bases, and a stretch of 17 bases separates them. The CDR3 contains 17 residues, cysteine and phenylalanine counted. The sequence is cut down to CDR3 DNA, 51 bases in frame from base 1. As encoded in the germline V gene, CDR1 is SGHVS while CDR2 is FQNEAQ. Libraries were made using the immunoSEQ multiplex PCR assay. The multiplex PCR relied on a mix of 60 forward primers for TCR Vbeta segments and 13 reverse primers for TCR Jbeta segments. A multiplex PCR assay on genomic DNA amplified the CDR3 region of rearranged TCR beta genes. On the Illumina HiSeq System, the amplified TCR beta libraries were sequenced as 87-base-pair reads. The published analysis was carried out like this. In a later analysis, some 80 million unique TCR beta chains were counted across the 690 or so repertoires, and around 10 million of these chains were shared by at least two donors. Raw reads were error-corrected and collapsed into unique sequences by a nearest-neighbor algorithm in which closely related sequences were merged to remove PCR and sequencing errors. Alignment of CDR3 sequences to IMGT reference sequences was used to assign V, D and J gene segments. Each retained sequence needed at least a six-nucleotide match to both a V gene segment and a J gene segment. Rearrangements were called productive when the CDR3 lacked stop codons and stayed in frame with V and J; all others were non-productive. Following IMGT convention, CDR3 was defined as the stretch from the second conserved V-encoded cysteine up to the conserved J-encoded phenylalanine. The earlier analysis of about 530 of the donors excluded any sequence lacking an unambiguous match to a single V gene segment. An earlier analysis of some 610 of the donors called V segments functional above 56.7% productive rearrangements and segregating when the between-donor standard deviation exceeded 5%. A statistical classification framework was built to diagnose cytomegalovirus status from the catalog of TCR beta chain sequences. A later analysis assigned V and J genes by comparing TCR nucleotide sequences with IMGT/GENE-DB human TR gene sequences. The TCRdist pipeline was used in a later analysis to assign CDR3 sequences and most-parsimonious VDJ recombination scenarios. In a later analysis, each TCR beta chain was defined by its CDR3 amino acid sequence together with its V-gene family, and reads without a unique V-gene family were excluded. As a way to deal with suspected cross-contamination and a sequencing artifact, a later analysis dropped 450 to 600 nucleotide sequences that were highly shared and had low generation probability. In a later analysis, a clonal expansion index for each public chain was calculated from normalized within-repertoire ranks of inferred template counts. A later analysis computed generation probabilities with a VDJ recombination model fitted to out-of-frame rearrangements, and checked the results against IGoR. In a later analysis, TCR-TCR, TCR-HLA and TCR-CMV co-occurrence was scored with hypergeometric tests, and a repertoire-size bias correction was applied to TCR pairs. To estimate false discovery rates, a later analysis permuted the HLA or CMV assignments 20 times. In a later analysis, co-occurring TCRs were grouped using DBSCAN, and TCRdist sequence similarity was added for clustering within HLA-allele-positive subsets. Repertoires with fewer than 30,000 or more than 120,000 public chains were left out of co-occurrence clustering, as were four to six repertoires with anomalous nucleotide sharing. Held by TCRdb, this immuneACCESS table contains in-frame sequences only and omits some clones. Under half of the omission traces to an unresolved V gene where checked; the cause of the rest is unknown. V, J and clone size are taken as reported in that table, and D and trimming were inferred from the DNA itself. This sample has 150,000 to 190,000 clones in its table, and roughly 85% of those were observed once. The ten largest clones capture approximately 2.5% of the sample.

The sample comprised PBMCs. This receptor chain uses TRBV7-8 and TRBJ1-5, and possibly TRBD1, on 6 matching bases. The sequence was obtained from a woman younger than 35 in good health and CMV-seronegative. For the CDR3, the sequence is CASSLRVGQPSNQPQHF. The DNA sequence is given as TGTGCCAGCAGCTTAAGAGTTGGACAGCCATCCAATCAGCCCCAGCATTTT. The reference TRBV7-8 and TRBJ1-5 proteins fill in what lies around the CDR3, so the full variable domain reads GAGVSQSPRYKVAKRGQDVALRCDPISGHVSLFWYQQALGQGPEFLTYFQNEAQLDKSGLPSDRFFAERPEGSVSTLKIQRTQQEDSAVYLCASSLRVGQPSNQPQHFGDGTRLSIL.